This T cell receptor beta chain was found in a study of shared clonotypes between healthy human individuals. TCRdb keeps only in-frame clones here, not all; method: immunoSEQ multiplex PCR. The table records some 740,000 clones, roughly 92% of them present only once. Cells designated naive CD8 were CD45RO-negative and were positively selected for CCR7, with terminally differentiated effector memory CD45RA+ cells excluded. Germline V gene lookup returns CDR1 MGHDK and CDR2 SYGVNS. The length of the CDR3 is 15 residues. Trimming cost V 6 bases and J 4 bases; bases outside gene matches: 9. The receptor comes from a man aged 25-45 years in good health. The chain uses TRBV25-1 and TRBJ2-1; 7 nucleotides line up with TRBD2. The source material was naive CD8+ T cells sorted from blood. CDR3 loop: CASSASPSGYNEQFF. The CDR3 DNA sequence: TGTGCCAGCAGCGCCTCCCCTAGCGGATACAATGAGCAGTTCTTC.